The present T cell receptor beta chain was sequenced within a study of blood T cell repertoires in COVID-19. Whole-study context: From the United States, Italy and Spain came samples of acute and convalescent COVID-19. In each case, the material was cDNA or gDNA derived from T cells, B-cell-depleted T cells, or PBMCs.

Authors' processing steps: Nucleated cell counts were estimated from reference gene primer amplification. This table comes from immunoSEQ multiplex PCR, and its TCRdb copy is limited to in-frame clones, with some not included. From that table come the V and J calls and clone size; the DNA was used to work out D and trimming. The sample lists 200,000 to 250,000 clones; 88% were seen once. The germline CDR1 and CDR2 sequences are SGHDN and FVKESK. The CDR3 has 13 residues. Trimming removed 2 bases from V and 5 bases from J, with 9 bases in between. This sequence originates from a man between 18 and 29 years old with active or convalescent COVID-19. The chain combines TRBV14 with TRBJ1-1; D is unclear. The specimen was peripheral blood. CDR3 coding DNA: TGTGCCAGCAGCCAATTTAAGCTGACTGAAGCTTTCTTT. Its translation: CASSQFKLTEAFF.